Sequencing of this T cell receptor (beta chain) was carried out in a study of T cells in localized non-small cell lung cancer. Study-level results: Adjacent lung tissue had a median 57 of the top 100 clones found in the tumor. Heterogeneity is still possible, as just one tumor region was sequenced.

Trimming cost V 1 base and J 4 bases, with 14 bases left between them. This CDR3 has 17 residues. In germline, CDR1 is LNHDA, CDR2 SQIVND (reference sequence). Clones were read by immunoSEQ multiplex PCR, and TCRdb kept only the in-frame ones, dropping some. Of 3,700 or so clones listed, around 22% are singletons. A note on this clone: The antigen remains unidentified.

The clonotype originates from a man aged 35 to 69 with stage II squamous cell lung carcinoma. This rearrangement joins TRBV19 to TRBJ2-6, with D possibly being TRBD1 (6 bases). The sequencing used lung tumor tissue, collected before any cancer treatment. In DNA form, the CDR3 reads TGTGCCAGTAGTATAGCAGGGGCGCTGACAGGGGCCAACGTCCTGACTTTC. Translating gives CASSIAGALTGANVLTF. The full variable domain, in which reference TRBV19 and TRBJ2-6 provide the parts outside the CDR3, is DGGITQSPKYLFRKEGQNVTLSCEQNLNHDAMYWYRQDPGQGLRLIYYSQIVNDFQKGDIAEGYSVSREKKESFPLTVTSAQKNPTAFYLCASSIAGALTGANVLTFGAGSRLTVL.